One sample yielded the 21 T cell receptor beta chains listed below, sequenced in a study of blood T cells in healthy people across ages. Together with a sample-barcoded 5' primer, a J-beta primer mix was included in a second PCR lasting roughly 6 to 12 cycles. TCRdb independently ran MiXCR on the 5' RACE reads; one entry per CDR3 protein. The sample contains about 580,000 distinct CDR3 sequences, around half of which appear only once. Material for sequencing was blood. The receptors were gathered from a man of 80 years or more in good health.

Only a few counts were recorded for this clonotype. The CDR3 sequence: CASSLTSGVGDTQYF. The CDR3 DNA reads as TGTGCCAGCAGCTTAACTAGCGGGGTTGGTGATACGCAGTATTTT. The chain recombines TRBV11-2 with TRBJ2-3; 10 bases fit TRBD2. Germline assignment: CDR1 SGHAT and CDR2 FQNNGV. The CDR3 spans 15 residues. The ends lost 2 bases at V and 6 bases at J; junction bases unmatched: 5.

The chain links TRBV3-1 to TRBJ1-5; D may be TRBD1 (6 bases). Germline assignment: CDR1 LGHDT and CDR2 YNNKEL (reference sequence). The CDR3 is 13 amino acids. Deletions cut 2 bases from V and 7 bases from J, with 9 bases between. For the CDR3, the DNA is TGTGCCAGCAGCCAAAGGGGGGGCCAGCCCCAGCATTTT. As protein: CASSQRGGQPQHF.

The V gene is TRBV5-1, the J gene TRBJ2-1, with D hard to call. V was cut by 2 bases and J by 9 bases, with 18 bases left in between. In germline, CDR1 is SGHRS, CDR2 YFSETQ. The CDR3 covers 15 residues. CDR3 DNA: TGCGCCAGCAGCTTCGGAACTGGGGTGGTGGCTGAGCAGTTCTTC. As protein: CASSFGTGVVAEQFF.

As for this clonotype: A junction end diverges from the germline sequence, so it may reflect a read error. This rearrangement joins TRBV24-1 to TRBJ2-3; 7 nucleotides align to TRBD1. In germline, CDR1 is KGHDR, CDR2 SFDVKD. The CDR3 is 18 residues long. The CDR3 DNA sequence: TGTGTCACCAGTGATGGCCCTCACAGGGGAGCACACACAGATACGCAGTATTTT. It specifies CVTSDGPHRGAHTDTQYF.

In regard to this clonotype: The junction and the germline gene differ at one end; a read error may be behind it. The gene calls are TRBV5-1 and TRBJ2-1, with TRBD2 identical over 10 bases. Looked up from germline, CDR1 is SGHRS and CDR2 is YFSETQ. The CDR3 loop spans 13 amino acids. The CDR3 loop reads CASSGGATGVQFF. The CDR3 DNA reads as TGCGCTAGCAGCGGGGGGGCGACAGGGGTCCAGTTCTTC. The full variable domain, rest sourced from reference TRBV5-1 and TRBJ2-1, is KAGVTQTPRYLIKTRGQQVTLSCSPISGHRSVSWYQQTPGQGLQFLFEYFSETQRNKGNFPGRFSGRQFSNSRSEMNVSTLELGDSALYLCASSGGATGVQFFGPGTRLTVL.

This clonotype was seen a few times. This sequence joins TRBV11-1 and TRBJ2-5; the match to TRBD1 covers 8 bases. The germline V gene encodes CDR1 SGHAT and CDR2 FQDESV (reference sequence). Trimming cost V 6 bases and J 1 base; bases outside gene matches: 13. The CDR3 has 17 amino acids. This chain's CDR3 is CASSTDPGTGPQETQYF. For the CDR3, the DNA is TGTGCCAGCAGTACCGACCCAGGGACAGGACCCCAAGAGACCCAGTACTTC.

The chain employs TRBV20-1 and TRBJ1-2; D gene uncertain. The germline V and J ends were trimmed by 5 bases and 6 bases, with 19 bases remaining between them. Germline values: CDR1 DFQATT, CDR2 SNEGSKA (reference sequence). The CDR3 sequence is 14 residues long. The CDR3 here is CSAPRTQGMDGYTF. DNA for the CDR3: TGCAGTGCTCCCCGGACGCAAGGGATGGATGGCTACACCTTC.

The rearrangement links TRBV7-9 to TRBJ2-3, with TRBD2 as a possible D gene (6 bases). Trimming stripped 6 bases from V and 0 bases from J, with 13 bases between. The CDR3 is 15 amino acids. Per germline, CDR1 SEHNR and CDR2 FQNEAQ (reference sequence). CDR3 sequence (DNA): TGTGCCAGCAGGTTGTTGGAGGGGAGCACAGATACGCAGTATTTT. This translates into CASRLLEGSTDTQYF.

The sample holds one count of this clonotype. The rearrangement joins TRBV9 to TRBJ2-7; D gene uncertain. The CDR3 sequence is 13 residues long. The V end lost 3 bases, the J end lost 7 bases, and 14 bases lay between the germline ends. The V gene's germline CDR1 is SGDLS and CDR2 YYNGEE. The CDR3 nucleotides read TGTGCCAGCAGCGGAGCTACCCATTCTGAGCAGTACTTC. Its translation: CASSGATHSEQYF.

The J gene is TRBJ2-1, the V gene TRBV7-2; 10 bases align to TRBD2. Germline loops: CDR1 SGHTA, CDR2 FQGNSA. With 0 bases clipped from V and 6 bases from J, the junction kept 2 bases outside the gene matches. There are 15 residues in the CDR3. CDR3 loop: CASSLASGGCNEQFF. The CDR3 DNA is TGTGCCAGCAGCTTAGCTAGCGGGGGGTGCAATGAGCAGTTCTTC.

This clonotype was seen at least ten times. In DNA form, the CDR3 reads TGTGCCAGCAGTTACCCCAGGGGCGGGGAGCTGTTTTTT. Translated: CASSYPRGGELFF. V gene TRBV6-5 combines with J gene TRBJ2-2, with a tentative D call TRBD1 (6 bases). CDR3 length: 13 residues. Germline V gene lookup returns CDR1 MNHEY and CDR2 SVGAGI. Trimming left V 2 bases short and J 7 bases short, with 8 bases between.

This clonotype was seen a handful of times. This chain uses TRBV20-1 with TRBJ2-7; 14 bases are shared with TRBD2. The CDR3 has 13 amino acids. V lost 5 bases, J lost 7 bases, and 4 bases stayed unmatched. Germline V gene lookup returns CDR1 DFQATT and CDR2 SNEGSKA (reference sequence). In nucleotides, the CDR3 is TGCAGTGCTGGGGGACTAGCGGGAGTTGAGCAGTACTTC. Its translation: CSAGGLAGVEQYF.

Many counts were recorded for this clonotype. The chain joins TRBV6-6 to TRBJ2-7; the match to TRBD1 covers 7 bases. The CDR3 runs to 13 residues. V dropped 5 bases and J dropped 2; count of bases not matched to a gene: 3. Germline-derived CDR1 and CDR2 are MNHNY and SVGAGI (reference sequence). CDR3 in DNA: TGTGCCAGCAGTCCCGGGACAGCCTACGAGCAGTACTTC. Its protein is CASSPGTAYEQYF.

The genes are TRBV20-1 and TRBJ1-1; D is ambiguous. Trimming took 6 bases from V and 5 from J, leaving 13 bases between them. This CDR3 is 12 amino acids long. CDR1 and CDR2 from the germline V gene are DFQATT and SNEGSKA (reference sequence). The CDR3 DNA is TGCAGTGCGCGCCCCGGGCAAACTGAAGCTTTCTTT. Translating gives CSARPGQTEAFF.

This chain joins TRBV20-1 and TRBJ1-5, with D unresolved. V lost 2 bases, J lost 3 bases, and 14 bases lay in between. Germline lookup yields CDR1 DFQATT and CDR2 SNEGSKA (reference sequence). This CDR3 spans 15 amino acids. The chain's CDR3 is CSARPSRAINQPQHF. The CDR3 bases are TGCAGTGCTAGACCATCCCGGGCCATCAATCAGCCCCAGCATTTT.

Comments on this clonotype: An end of the junction differs from the germline gene, which may be a read error. V is TRBV30 and J is TRBJ1-2; D might be TRBD1 (5 bases). CDR1 and CDR2 from the germline V gene are GTSNPN and SVGIG (reference sequence). This CDR3 region has 12 residues. The CDR3, as DNA: TGTGCCGGGAGTGTGGGGCGGTATGGCTACACCTTC. The encoded protein is CAGSVGRYGYTF.

This clonotype came up a few times. The chain couples TRBV7-2 to TRBJ2-1; 7 positions agree with TRBD2. The CDR3 runs to 16 residues. Per germline, CDR1 SGHTA and CDR2 FQGNSA. The V segment lost 1 base and the J segment 4 bases; nucleotides outside the gene matches: 7. CDR3 DNA sequence: TGTGCCAGCAGCTTAGTAGTGGCTAGCGGTTACAATGAGCAGTTCTTC. Encoded protein: CASSLVVASGYNEQFF.

The chain combines TRBV30 with TRBJ2-5; D is perhaps TRBD2 (5 bases). The closer fit of TRBJ2-7 to the DNA end suggests the J call may be wrong. The germline V gene encodes CDR1 GTSNPN and CDR2 SVGIG (reference sequence). CDR3 size: 12 residues. Here the CDR3 reads CAWNGGPYEQYF. The CDR3 DNA reads as TGTGCCTGGAATGGCGGGCCTTACGAGCAGTACTTC.

The V and J genes are TRBV7-2 and TRBJ2-5; D is perhaps TRBD2 (5 bases). The CDR3 has 14 residues. Trimming cost V 5 bases and J 3 bases, with 13 bases left between them. The V gene's germline CDR1 is SGHTA and CDR2 FQGNSA. The CDR3 nucleotides read TGTGCCAGCAGCCGAGGACTGTCAAAAGAGACCCAGTACTTC. This sequence encodes CASSRGLSKETQYF.

The chain combines TRBV7-2 with TRBJ2-3; 7 bases match TRBD1. The V gene's germline CDR1 is SGHTA and CDR2 FQGNSA. After removal of 4 bases from V and 7 bases from J, the junction contained 2 bases not matched to a gene. This CDR3 is built from 12 residues. CDR3 coding DNA: TGTGCCAGCAGCTCAGGGGGAAATACGCAGTATTTT. It codes for CASSSGGNTQYF.

V and J are TRBV12-3 or TRBV12-4 and TRBJ1-3; a possible D gene is TRBD1 (6 bases). V shed 5 bases and J shed 2 bases, with 13 bases lying between them. The CDR3 contains 15 residues. The CDR3 reads CASSAGEKTGNTIYF. In DNA, the CDR3 is TGTGCCAGCAGTGCAGGGGAAAAAACTGGAAACACCATATATTTT.